A selection of T cell receptor beta chains follows, all from one sample in a study of blood T cell repertoires in COVID-19. Here immunoSEQ multiplex PCR was the method, and the copy in TCRdb shows in-frame clones only, minus some. The repertoire holds about 210,000 clones, with around 80% as singletons. Sequencing was done on a sample of peripheral blood. These receptor sequences come from a woman aged 40 to 50 with acute or convalescent COVID-19. The CDR3 runs from the conserved cysteine through the conserved F or W. The D gene is left open where the match is weak. Size tells how often a clone was seen (once, few, many) or the class of an expanded clone, and some rows leave it out.

V gene,clone size,D gene,J gene,CDR3 protein,CDR3 DNA
TRBV12-3/TRBV12-4,few,-,TRBJ1-1,CASSRKGAAFF,TGTGCCAGCAGTAGAAAGGGAGCGGCTTTCTTT
TRBV3-1/TRBV3-2,-,-,TRBJ2-7,CASSLLPGSYEQYF,TGTGCCAGCAGCCTGCTCCCGGGGTCGTACGAGCAGTACTTC
TRBV15,-,-,TRBJ2-3,CATSKNGEGTDTQYF,TGTGCCACCAGCAAGAATGGGGAGGGCACAGATACGCAGTATTTT
TRBV24-1,-,-,TRBJ1-1,CATRGMNTEAFF,TGTGCCACCAGGGGCATGAACACTGAAGCTTTCTTT
TRBV9,-,TRBD2,TRBJ2-6,CASSVGPGGRRSGANVLTF,TGTGCCAGCAGCGTAGGTCCCGGCGGGAGGAGGTCTGGGGCCAACGTCCTGACTTTC
TRBV18,-,-,TRBJ1-3,CASSREDTIYF,TGTGCCAGCTCGCGGGAGGACACCATATATTTT
TRBV27,-,TRBD1,TRBJ2-7,CASSLRGFPGTDRTVYEQYF,TGTGCCAGCAGTTTAAGGGGTTTTCCCGGGACAGACCGAACCGTGTACGAGCAGTACTTC
TRBV4-1,-,-,TRBJ1-5,CASSQGGDQPQHF,TGCGCCAGCAGCCAAGGGGGGGACCAGCCCCAGCATTTT
TRBV5-1,-,-,TRBJ1-5,CASSLGGAEDQPQHF,TGCGCCAGCAGCTTAGGAGGGGCAGAGGATCAGCCCCAGCATTTT
TRBV7-3,-,-,TRBJ2-7,CASSLAGHYEQYF,TGTGCCAGCAGCTTAGCAGGGCACTACGAGCAGTACTTC
TRBV4-1,-,TRBD1,TRBJ1-2,CASSQDTGTGVVYGYTF,TGCGCCAGCAGCCAAGATACCGGGACAGGGGTAGTCTATGGCTACACCTTC
TRBV7-8,-,TRBD2,TRBJ2-7,CASSPRGGPFDEQYF,TGTGCCAGCAGCCCCCGGGGGGGGCCTTTTGACGAGCAGTACTTC
TRBV19,-,-,TRBJ2-3,CASSPDSSTDTQYF,TGTGCCAGTAGCCCGGACAGTTCCACAGATACGCAGTATTTT
TRBV11-2,-,TRBD1,TRBJ2-1,CASSYGMWDRGTNEQFF,TGTGCCAGCAGCTACGGCATGTGGGACAGGGGGACAAATGAGCAGTTCTTC
TRBV9,-,TRBD1,TRBJ1-2,CASSLRTRDRSSATAYGYTF,TGTGCCAGCAGCCTTAGGACTCGGGACAGGTCGTCGGCGACTGCCTATGGCTACACCTTC
TRBV5-6,-,TRBD1,TRBJ2-3,CASSPDRGLVDTQYF,TGTGCCAGCAGCCCGGACAGGGGCCTTGTGGATACGCAGTATTTT
TRBV19,-,-,TRBJ2-4,CASSLTLDKIQNIQYF,TGTGCCAGTAGCCTCACGCTAGATAAAATCCAAAACATTCAGTACTTC
TRBV5-6,-,-,TRBJ2-1,CASSLGSLREQFF,TGTGCCAGCAGCTTGGGCTCGCTGAGGGAGCAGTTCTTC
TRBV5-1,-,-,TRBJ2-1,CASSFSSISYNEQFF,TGCGCCAGCAGCTTTTCTAGCATCTCCTACAATGAGCAGTTCTTC
TRBV6-6,-,TRBD1,TRBJ1-1,CASSFGQGNTEAFF,TGTGCCAGCAGTTTCGGACAGGGGAACACTGAAGCTTTCTTT
TRBV4-1,-,-,TRBJ2-7,CASSFSSERSSYEQYF,TGCGCCAGCAGCTTTAGCTCGGAGAGAAGCTCCTACGAGCAGTACTTC
TRBV5-1,-,-,TRBJ1-1,CASSNRWGDTEAFF,TGCGCCAGCAGCAATCGTTGGGGGGACACTGAAGCTTTCTTT
TRBV27,-,-,TRBJ2-7,CASRPDWSIRSYEQYF,TGTGCCAGCAGACCGGACTGGAGCATCCGTTCCTACGAGCAGTACTTC
TRBV9,-,-,TRBJ2-3,CASSPLQSAGTDTQYF,TGTGCCAGCAGCCCCCTACAGTCTGCAGGGACAGATACGCAGTATTTT
TRBV29-1,-,-,TRBJ1-1,CSGQGGNSEAFF,TGCAGCGGTCAGGGAGGAAACTCTGAAGCTTTCTTT
TRBV6-5,-,TRBD1,TRBJ1-2,CASTWTGTNYGYTF,TGTGCCAGCACCTGGACAGGGACTAACTATGGCTACACCTTC
TRBV25-1,-,-,TRBJ2-2,CASSEYGGVRGELFF,TGTGCCAGCAGTGAATACGGGGGTGTCCGGGGGGAGCTGTTTTTT
TRBV5-1,-,-,TRBJ2-2,CASSLGTPGELFF,TGCGCCAGCAGCTTGGGCACTCCCGGGGAGCTGTTTTTT
TRBV2,-,TRBD1,TRBJ1-2,CASSEPDTDRANYGYTF,TGTGCCAGCAGTGAACCCGATACGGACAGGGCGAACTATGGCTACACCTTC
TRBV2,-,TRBD1,TRBJ1-5,CASSYRGSNQPQHF,TGTGCCAGCAGTTACAGGGGAAGCAATCAGCCCCAGCATTTT
TRBV18,-,-,TRBJ1-2,CASSPTASYGYTF,TGTGCCAGCTCCCCGACAGCTTCCTATGGCTACACCTTC
TRBV9,-,-,TRBJ2-1,CASSPRLIMGDEQFF,TGTGCCAGCAGCCCACGGCTGATCATGGGCGATGAGCAGTTCTTC
TRBV9,-,TRBD2,TRBJ2-7,CASSPGSGASYEQYF,TGTGCCAGCAGCCCCGGTAGCGGGGCCTCCTACGAGCAGTACTTC
TRBV13,-,-,TRBJ2-7,CASSSGGQLLYEQYF,TGTGCCAGCAGCTCCGGTGGGCAACTTCTTTACGAGCAGTACTTC
TRBV7-9,-,-,TRBJ2-7,CASSFSRREQYEQYF,TGTGCCAGCAGCTTCTCCCGGAGGGAACAATACGAGCAGTACTTC
TRBV10-3,few,-,TRBJ1-1,CAISESPRQTNTEAFF,TGTGCCATCAGTGAGTCTCCGCGACAGACCAACACTGAAGCTTTCTTT
TRBV19,-,-,TRBJ2-2,CATVSGTRSGELFF,TGTGCCACCGTCTCCGGGACAAGAAGCGGGGAGCTGTTTTTT
TRBV30,-,-,TRBJ2-1,CAWRALPSYNEQFF,TGTGCCTGGAGAGCCCTTCCCTCCTACAATGAGCAGTTCTTC
TRBV29-1,few,-,TRBJ1-2,CSADPGGWVYGYTF,TGCAGCGCTGATCCGGGGGGCTGGGTCTATGGCTACACCTTC
TRBV5-6,-,-,TRBJ1-5,CASSSGHMQPQHF,TGTGCCAGCAGCTCAGGACATATGCAGCCCCAGCATTTT
TRBV27,-,TRBD1,TRBJ1-2,CASSLSPTGNYGYTF,TGTGCCAGCAGTTTATCGCCGACAGGGAACTATGGCTACACCTTC
TRBV27,-,TRBD1,TRBJ2-7,CASTSMDRDEQYF,TGTGCCAGCACCTCCATGGACAGGGACGAGCAGTACTTC
TRBV6-1,-,-,TRBJ2-7,CASSDRLETLAYEQYF,TGTGCCAGCAGTGACCGTCTGGAGACACTAGCCTACGAGCAGTACTTC
TRBV7-8,-,-,TRBJ2-3,CASSLVRAESTDTQYF,TGTGCCAGCAGCTTAGTTCGAGCGGAGAGCACAGATACGCAGTATTTT
TRBV3-1/TRBV3-2,many,TRBD2,TRBJ2-3,CASSQVSGVRTDTQYF,TGTGCCAGCAGCCAAGTTAGCGGGGTTCGCACAGATACGCAGTATTTT
TRBV4-3,-,TRBD1,TRBJ1-2,CASSQPSRGEGGYTF,TGCGCCAGCAGCCAACCCTCCAGGGGGGAAGGGGGCTACACCTTC
TRBV19,-,TRBD1,TRBJ1-5,CASSPSPYRGEGQPQHF,TGTGCCAGTAGTCCTAGCCCCTACAGGGGTGAGGGTCAGCCCCAGCATTTT
TRBV10-3,many,-,TRBJ2-1,CAISERGSYNEQFF,TGTGCCATCAGTGAGAGGGGTTCCTACAATGAGCAGTTCTTC
TRBV6-5,-,-,TRBJ2-2,CASSRVGVGGELFF,TGTGCCAGCAGCCGGGTCGGTGTTGGCGGGGAGCTGTTTTTT
TRBV7-9,-,-,TRBJ1-4,CASSSFQDWNEKLFF,TGTGCCAGCAGCTCATTCCAGGATTGGAATGAAAAACTGTTTTTT
TRBV11-2,-,-,TRBJ2-3,CASSFSPGYPTDTQYF,TGTGCCAGCAGCTTTTCACCGGGATACCCCACAGATACGCAGTATTTT
TRBV15,once,TRBD1,TRBJ2-2,CATSAGQGMRMVGELFF,TGTGCCACCAGCGCGGGACAGGGGATGCGGATGGTCGGGGAGCTGTTTTTT
TRBV5-1,-,-,TRBJ2-3,CASSLLGVGDTQYF,TGCGCCAGCAGCTTGTTGGGAGTAGGAGATACGCAGTATTTT
TRBV5-1,once,-,TRBJ1-2,CASSQPNTTGLDYGYTF,TGCGCCAGCAGTCAGCCAAATACGACAGGTCTTGACTATGGCTACACCTTC
TRBV7-6,-,TRBD2,TRBJ2-3,CASSPKREATDTQYF,TGTGCCAGCAGCCCAAAGCGGGAGGCAACAGATACGCAGTATTTT
TRBV7-9,-,TRBD2,TRBJ2-1,CASSFPLAVQFF,TGTGCCAGCAGCTTCCCGCTAGCGGTGCAGTTCTTC
TRBV15,-,TRBD2,TRBJ2-1,CATSILAGNEQFF,TGTGCCACCAGCATATTAGCGGGCAATGAGCAGTTCTTC
TRBV24-1,-,-,TRBJ2-1,CATSDFSGNDNEQFF,TGTGCCACCAGTGATTTCTCCGGGAATGACAATGAGCAGTTCTTC